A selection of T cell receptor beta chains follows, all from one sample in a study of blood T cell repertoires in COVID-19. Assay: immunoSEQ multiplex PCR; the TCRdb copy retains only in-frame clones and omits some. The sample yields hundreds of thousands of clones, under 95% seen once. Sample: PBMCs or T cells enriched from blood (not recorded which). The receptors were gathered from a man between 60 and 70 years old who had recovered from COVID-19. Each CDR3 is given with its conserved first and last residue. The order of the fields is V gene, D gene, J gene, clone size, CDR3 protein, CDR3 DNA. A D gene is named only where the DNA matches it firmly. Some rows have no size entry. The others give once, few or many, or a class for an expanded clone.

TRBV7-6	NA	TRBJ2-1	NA	CASSLVPPSQGYIFSNEQFF	TGTGCCAGCAGCTTAGTTCCCCCGAGTCAGGGGTACATTTTTAGCAATGAGCAGTTCTTC
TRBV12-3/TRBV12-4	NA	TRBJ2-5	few	CASSTGGETQYF	TGTGCCAGTTCAACCGGAGGAGAGACCCAGTACTTC
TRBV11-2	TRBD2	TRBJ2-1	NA	CASSARAGDSNEQFF	TGTGCCAGCAGTGCCCGGGCGGGGGATTCCAATGAGCAGTTCTTC
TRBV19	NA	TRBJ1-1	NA	CASTQGLHTEAFF	TGTGCCAGTACGCAGGGGTTACACACTGAAGCTTTCTTT
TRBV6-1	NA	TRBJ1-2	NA	CASSTGRSGYTF	TGTGCCAGCAGCACAGGGCGCTCTGGCTACACCTTC
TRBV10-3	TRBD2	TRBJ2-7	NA	CAISAKGLAGHEQYF	TGTGCCATCAGTGCAAAAGGACTAGCGGGACACGAGCAGTACTTC
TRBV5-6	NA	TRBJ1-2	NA	CASSLYYGYTF	TGTGCCAGCAGCCTATACTATGGCTACACCTTC
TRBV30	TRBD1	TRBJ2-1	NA	CAWRPGGGYNEQFF	TGTGCCTGGAGACCAGGGGGCGGTTACAATGAGCAGTTCTTC
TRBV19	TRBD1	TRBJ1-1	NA	CASTRQGLNTEAFF	TGTGCCAGTACTCGACAGGGGCTGAACACTGAAGCTTTCTTT
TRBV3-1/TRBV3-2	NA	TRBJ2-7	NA	CASSQVPTEQYF	TGTGCCAGCAGCCAAGTTCCCACTGAGCAGTACTTC
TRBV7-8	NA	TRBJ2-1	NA	CASSLESVGRSSYNEQFF	TGTGCCAGCAGCTTAGAGTCTGTCGGTCGGAGCTCCTACAATGAGCAGTTCTTC
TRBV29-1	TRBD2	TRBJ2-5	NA	CSGGGGQTQYF	TGCAGTGGTGGCGGGGGGCAGACCCAGTACTTC
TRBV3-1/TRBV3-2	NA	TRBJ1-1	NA	CASSQPGVGAFF	TGTGCCAGCAGCCAACCGGGAGTAGGAGCTTTCTTT
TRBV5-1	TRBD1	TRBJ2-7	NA	CASSEGTGGAYRGEQYF	TGCGCCAGCAGCGAGGGGACAGGGGGCGCGTACCGGGGCGAGCAGTACTTC
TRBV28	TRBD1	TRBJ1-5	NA	CASSLPTGGGQPQHF	TGTGCCAGCAGTTTACCGACAGGGGGCGGACAGCCCCAGCATTTT
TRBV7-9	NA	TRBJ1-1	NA	CASSLQQGNTEAFF	TGTGCCAGCAGCTTGCAACAGGGGAACACTGAAGCTTTCTTT
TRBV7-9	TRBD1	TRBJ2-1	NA	CASGTVNNEQFF	TGTGCCAGCGGGACAGTAAACAATGAGCAGTTCTTC
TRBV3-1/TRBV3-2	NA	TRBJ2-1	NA	CASSQDIAYNEQFF	TGTGCCAGCAGCCAAGATATAGCATACAATGAGCAGTTCTTC
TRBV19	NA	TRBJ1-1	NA	CASSTILQGGEAFF	TGTGCCAGTAGTACCATCTTACAGGGCGGGGAAGCTTTCTTT
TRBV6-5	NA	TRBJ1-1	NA	CASSYSGVTGAFF	TGTGCCAGCAGTTACTCAGGTGTTACAGGGGCTTTCTTT
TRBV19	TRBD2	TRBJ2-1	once	CASNSGRVYNEQFF	TGTGCCAGTAACAGCGGGAGAGTATACAATGAGCAGTTCTTC
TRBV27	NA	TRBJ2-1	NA	CASQRGGNEQFF	TGTGCCAGCCAACGAGGAGGCAATGAGCAGTTCTTC
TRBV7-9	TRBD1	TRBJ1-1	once	CASSLAGGVWNTEAFF	TGTGCCAGCAGCTTAGCAGGGGGCGTATGGAACACTGAAGCTTTCTTT
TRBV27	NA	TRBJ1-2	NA	CASSSQGVLLFGYTF	TGTGCCAGCAGTTCGCAGGGTGTTCTATTGTTTGGCTACACCTTC
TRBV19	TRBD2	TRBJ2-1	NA	CASSRRSGTSTVPTEQFF	TGTGCCAGTAGTCGTCGCTCCGGGACTAGTACGGTGCCCACTGAGCAGTTCTTC
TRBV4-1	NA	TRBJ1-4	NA	CASSKKPATNEKLFF	TGCGCCAGCAGCAAAAAGCCCGCAACTAATGAAAAACTGTTTTTT
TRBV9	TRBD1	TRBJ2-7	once	CASSPGDSYEQYF	TGTGCCAGCAGCCCCGGGGACAGCTACGAGCAGTACTTC
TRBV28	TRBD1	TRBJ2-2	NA	CASSFVTGQGDTGELFF	TGTGCCAGCAGTTTTGTTACGGGGCAGGGGGACACCGGGGAGCTGTTTTTT
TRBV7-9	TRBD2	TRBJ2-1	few	CASSLPSGGAYNEQFF	TGTGCCAGCAGCCTCCCTAGCGGGGGGGCTTACAATGAGCAGTTCTTC
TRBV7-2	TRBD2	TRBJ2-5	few	CASSLLAGGQETQYF	TGTGCCAGCAGCTTACTAGCGGGGGGCCAAGAGACCCAGTACTTC
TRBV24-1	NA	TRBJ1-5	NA	CATSEGAVRPQHF	TGTGCCACCAGTGAGGGTGCGGTGAGGCCCCAGCATTTT
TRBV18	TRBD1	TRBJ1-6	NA	CASSSKPGQGRASPLHF	TGTGCCAGCTCATCAAAGCCGGGACAGGGTCGGGCTTCACCCCTCCACTTT
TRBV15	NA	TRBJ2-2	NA	CATSTTGRNTGELFF	TGTGCCACCAGCACCACGGGTAGGAACACCGGGGAGCTGTTTTTT
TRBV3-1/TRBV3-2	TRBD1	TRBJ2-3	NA	CASSQRTGSDTQYF	TGTGCCAGCAGCCAAAGGACAGGGTCAGATACGCAGTATTTT
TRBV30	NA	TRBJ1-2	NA	CASDRFNYGYTF	TGTGCCTCAGACAGGTTCAACTATGGCTACACCTTC
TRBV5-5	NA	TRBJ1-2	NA	CASSPSDSYGYTF	TGTGCCAGCAGCCCGTCCGACAGCTATGGCTACACCTTC
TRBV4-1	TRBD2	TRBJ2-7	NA	CASSQTAGGGEQYF	TGCGCCAGCAGCCAAACAGCGGGAGGTGGTGAGCAGTACTTC
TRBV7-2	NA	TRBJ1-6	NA	CASSLNISPLHF	TGTGCCAGCAGCTTAAATATCTCACCCCTCCACTTT
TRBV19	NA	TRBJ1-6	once	CASSIFGLRYNSPLHF	TGTGCCAGTAGTATATTCGGGTTACGGTATAATTCACCCCTCCACTTT
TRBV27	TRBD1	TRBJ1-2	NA	CASSAGGYGYTF	TGTGCCAGCAGTGCAGGGGGATATGGCTACACCTTC
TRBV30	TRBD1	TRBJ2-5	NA	CAWSQPDRGGKTQYF	TGTGCCTGGAGCCAACCGGACAGGGGAGGAAAGACCCAGTACTTC
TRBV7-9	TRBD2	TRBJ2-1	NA	CASSPRIAGGLYNEQFF	TGTGCCAGCAGCCCCCGGATAGCGGGAGGACTCTACAATGAGCAGTTCTTC
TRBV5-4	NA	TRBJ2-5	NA	CASSLTGRQETQYF	TGTGCCAGCAGCTTGACAGGTCGACAAGAGACCCAGTACTTC
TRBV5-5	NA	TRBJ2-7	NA	CASSFRGGVSYEQYF	TGTGCCAGCAGCTTTAGGGGGGGAGTATCCTACGAGCAGTACTTC
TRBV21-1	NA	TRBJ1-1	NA	CASSKEAGHNTEAFF	TGTGCCAGCAGCAAAGAAGCGGGACACAACACTGAAGCTTTCTTT
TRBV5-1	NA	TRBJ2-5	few	CASSRDTPRETQYF	TGCGCCAGCAGCCGGGACACCCCTCGAGAGACCCAGTACTTC
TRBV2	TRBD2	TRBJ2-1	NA	CASSYSDERGIYNEQFF	TGTGCCAGCAGTTATTCCGACGAGCGGGGGATTTACAATGAGCAGTTCTTC
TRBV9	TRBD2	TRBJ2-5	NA	CASSTSGGETQYF	TGTGCCAGCAGCACTAGCGGGGGAGAGACCCAGTACTTC
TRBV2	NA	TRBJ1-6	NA	CASSELGDNSPLHF	TGTGCCAGCAGTGAATTGGGAGATAATTCACCCCTCCACTTT
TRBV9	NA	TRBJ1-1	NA	CASSVAPTESLEAFF	TGTGCCAGCAGCGTAGCTCCAACAGAGTCCCTTGAAGCTTTCTTT
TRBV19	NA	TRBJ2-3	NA	CASSTFEGGISTDTQYF	TGTGCCAGTAGTACCTTCGAGGGTGGGATAAGCACAGATACGCAGTATTTT
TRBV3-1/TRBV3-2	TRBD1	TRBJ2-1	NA	CASTSGTGAEYEQFF	TGTGCCAGCACATCCGGGACAGGGGCTGAATATGAGCAGTTCTTC